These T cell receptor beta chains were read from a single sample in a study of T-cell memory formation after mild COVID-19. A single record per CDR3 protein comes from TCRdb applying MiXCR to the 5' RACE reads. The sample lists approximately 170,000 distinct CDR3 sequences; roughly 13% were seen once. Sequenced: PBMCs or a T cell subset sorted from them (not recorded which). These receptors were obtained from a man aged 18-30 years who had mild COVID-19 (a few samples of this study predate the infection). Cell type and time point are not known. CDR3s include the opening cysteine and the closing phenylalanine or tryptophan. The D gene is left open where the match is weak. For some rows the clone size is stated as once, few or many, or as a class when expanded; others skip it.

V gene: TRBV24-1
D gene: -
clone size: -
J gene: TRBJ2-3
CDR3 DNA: TGTGCCACGGAGGGGCAGGAGCGGGATACGCAGTATTTT
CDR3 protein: CATEGQERDTQYF

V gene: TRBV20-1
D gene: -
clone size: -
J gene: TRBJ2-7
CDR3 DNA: TGCAGTGCTAGAGATGAGAGAAGCCTGGAGCAGTACTTC
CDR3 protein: CSARDERSLEQYF

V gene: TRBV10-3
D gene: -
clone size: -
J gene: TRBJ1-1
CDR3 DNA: TGTGCCATCAGCCAACCCTCCGTGACTGAAGCTTTCTTT
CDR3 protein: CAISQPSVTEAFF

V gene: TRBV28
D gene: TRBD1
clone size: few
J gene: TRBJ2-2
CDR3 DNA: TGTGCCAGCAGAGAAAACAGGGGTCGAACCGGGGAGCTGTTTTTT
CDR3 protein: CASRENRGRTGELFF

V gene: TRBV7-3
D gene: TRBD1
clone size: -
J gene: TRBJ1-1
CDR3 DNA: TGTGCCAGCAGCCCAGGGCCGGGACAGGGAACTGAAGCTTTCTTT
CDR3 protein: CASSPGPGQGTEAFF

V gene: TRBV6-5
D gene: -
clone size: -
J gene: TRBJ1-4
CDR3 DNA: TGTGCCAGCAGTCTGACAGTTAATGAAAAACTGTTTTTT
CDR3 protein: CASSLTVNEKLFF

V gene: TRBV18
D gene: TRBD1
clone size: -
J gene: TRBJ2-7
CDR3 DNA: TGTGCCAGCTCACCCGGGACAGGCAGTTCCTACGAGCAGTACTTC
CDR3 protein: CASSPGTGSSYEQYF

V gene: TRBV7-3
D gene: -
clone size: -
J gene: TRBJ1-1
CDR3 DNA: TGTGCCAGCAAGGCGGCTGAGGGATCGAGGGCTTTCTTT
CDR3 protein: CASKAAEGSRAFF

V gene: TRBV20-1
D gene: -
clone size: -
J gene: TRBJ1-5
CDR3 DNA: TGCAGTGCTAGAGACAGGGTTGGCAATCAGCCCCAGCATTTT
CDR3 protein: CSARDRVGNQPQHF

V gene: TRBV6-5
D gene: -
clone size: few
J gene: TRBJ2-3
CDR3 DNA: TGTGCCAGCACTCGGCGGGACGCCACAGATACGCAGTATTTT
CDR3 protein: CASTRRDATDTQYF

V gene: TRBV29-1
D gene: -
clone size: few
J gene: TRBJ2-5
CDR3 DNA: TGCAGCGTTGATTCCCCGGTCGAGACCCAGTACTTC
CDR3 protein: CSVDSPVETQYF

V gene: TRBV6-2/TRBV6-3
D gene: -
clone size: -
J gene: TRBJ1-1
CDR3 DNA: TGTGCCAGCAGTTCCCCTGGAGGGTTGAACACTGAAGCTTTCTTT
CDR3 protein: CASSSPGGLNTEAFF

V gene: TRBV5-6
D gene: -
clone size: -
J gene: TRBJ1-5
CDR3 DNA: TGTGCCAGCAGCTTGGCTTTGGGACAACAGCCCCAGCATTTT
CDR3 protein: CASSLALGQQPQHF

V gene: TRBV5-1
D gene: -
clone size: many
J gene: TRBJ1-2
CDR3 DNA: TGCGCCAGCAGCTTGGAACCGGGGGGCTACACCTTC
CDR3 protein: CASSLEPGGYTF

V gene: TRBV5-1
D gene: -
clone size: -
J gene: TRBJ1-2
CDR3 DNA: TGCGCCAGCAGCTGGCAGGACAGCTCCTATGGCTACACCTTC
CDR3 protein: CASSWQDSSYGYTF

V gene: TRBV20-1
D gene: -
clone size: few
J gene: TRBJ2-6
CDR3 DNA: TGCAGTGCTCGGTGGTTCCTCTCTGGGGCCAACGTCCTGACTTTC
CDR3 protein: CSARWFLSGANVLTF

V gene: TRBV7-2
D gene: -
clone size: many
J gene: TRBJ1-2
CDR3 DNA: TGTGCCAGCAGCCCGGACACCTATGGCTACACCTTC
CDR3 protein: CASSPDTYGYTF

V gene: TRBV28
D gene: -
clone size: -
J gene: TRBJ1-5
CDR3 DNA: TGTGCCAGCAGTTGGGGGTCGGTCAGTCAGCCCCAGCATTTT
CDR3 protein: CASSWGSVSQPQHF

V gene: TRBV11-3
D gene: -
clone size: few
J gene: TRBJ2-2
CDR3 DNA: TGTGCCAGCAGAGTGTCGGGGGGCGACGGGGAGCTGTTTTTT
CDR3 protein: CASRVSGGDGELFF

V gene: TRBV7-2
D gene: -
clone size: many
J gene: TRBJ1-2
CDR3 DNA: TGTGCCAGCAGCGCCGGGCCGGATTATTCCTATGGCTACACCTTC
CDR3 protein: CASSAGPDYSYGYTF

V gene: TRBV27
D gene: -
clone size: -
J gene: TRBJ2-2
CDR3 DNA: TGTGCCAGCAGCAGAATTGGGGGCGGGGAGCTGTTTTTT
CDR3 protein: CASSRIGGGELFF

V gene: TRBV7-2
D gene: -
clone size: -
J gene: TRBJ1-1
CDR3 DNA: TGTGACAGCAGCCAACAGGGACTGAACACTGAAGCTTTCTTT
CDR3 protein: CDSSQQGLNTEAFF

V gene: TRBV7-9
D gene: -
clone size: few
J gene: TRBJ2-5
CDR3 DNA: TGTGCCAGCAGCTTAGTAGGGGCCGAAGAGACCCAGTACTTC
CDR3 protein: CASSLVGAEETQYF

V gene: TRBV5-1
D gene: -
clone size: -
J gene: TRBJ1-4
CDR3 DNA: TGCGCCAGCCGAAGGGACGGAGCCTACCATGAAAAACTGTTTTTT
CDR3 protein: CASRRDGAYHEKLFF

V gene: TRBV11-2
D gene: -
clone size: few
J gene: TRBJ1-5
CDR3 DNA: TGTGCCAGCAGCTTTAAAGGTCTGAAGGATCAGCCCCAGCATTTT
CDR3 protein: CASSFKGLKDQPQHF

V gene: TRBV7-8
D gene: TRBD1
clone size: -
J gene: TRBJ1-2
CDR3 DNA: TGTGCCAGCAGCTTATCCCCCCCTTCACGGACAGGCGCCTATGGCTACACCTTC
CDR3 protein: CASSLSPPSRTGAYGYTF

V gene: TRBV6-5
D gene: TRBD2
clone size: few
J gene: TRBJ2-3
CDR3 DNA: TGTGCCAGCAGTTATTGGCTAGCGGGGCCCACAGATACGCAGTATTTT
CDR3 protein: CASSYWLAGPTDTQYF

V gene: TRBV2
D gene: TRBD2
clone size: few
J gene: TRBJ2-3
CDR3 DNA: TGTGCCGGCCTTAGGGACTACACAGATACGCAGTATTTT
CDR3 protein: CAGLRDYTDTQYF

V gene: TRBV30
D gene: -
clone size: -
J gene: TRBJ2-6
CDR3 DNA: TGTGCCTGGGGGCTTACCGGGGGGGCCAACGTCCTGACTTTC
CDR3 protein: CAWGLTGGANVLTF

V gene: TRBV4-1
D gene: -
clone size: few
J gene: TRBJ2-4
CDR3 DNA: TGCGCCAGCAGCCACCTAGCCCCACCAAACATTCAGTACTTC
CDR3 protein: CASSHLAPPNIQYF

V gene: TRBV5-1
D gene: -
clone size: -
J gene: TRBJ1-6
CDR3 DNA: TGCGCCAGTTCGCGGGACCCCACGACTCCAGGGAATTCACCCCTCCACTTT
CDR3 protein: CASSRDPTTPGNSPLHF

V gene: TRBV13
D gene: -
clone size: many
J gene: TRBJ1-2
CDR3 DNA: TGTGCCAGCAGGAATGAACAGTATACCTATGGCTACACCTTC
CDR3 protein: CASRNEQYTYGYTF

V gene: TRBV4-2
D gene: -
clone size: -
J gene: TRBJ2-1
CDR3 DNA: TGTGCCAGCAGCCAAGAGGGGGGGGCAGTTAATGAGCAGTTCTTC
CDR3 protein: CASSQEGGAVNEQFF

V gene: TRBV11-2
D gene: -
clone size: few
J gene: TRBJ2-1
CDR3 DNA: TGTGCCAGCAGCGTCCCGTACAATGAGCAGTTCTTC
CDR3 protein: CASSVPYNEQFF

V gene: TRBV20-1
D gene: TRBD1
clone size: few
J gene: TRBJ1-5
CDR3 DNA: TGCAGTGCTAGAGAGGGACAGGGGATGGTGGCCCAGCATTTT
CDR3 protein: CSAREGQGMVAQHF

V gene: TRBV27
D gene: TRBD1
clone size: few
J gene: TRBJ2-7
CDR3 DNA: TGTGCCAGCAGTTCTCCCAGGGGGCTGTACGAGCAGTACTTC
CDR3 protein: CASSSPRGLYEQYF

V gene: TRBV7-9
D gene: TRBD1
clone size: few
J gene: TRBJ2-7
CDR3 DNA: TGTGCCAGCAGCCGGGGGACAGGGGGACCCTTGTACGAGCAGTACTTC
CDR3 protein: CASSRGTGGPLYEQYF

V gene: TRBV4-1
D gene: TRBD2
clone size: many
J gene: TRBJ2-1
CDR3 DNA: TGCGCCAGCAGCCGGACAAGGGCGGGGGGGCCTGAGAATGAGCAGTTCTTC
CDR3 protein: CASSRTRAGGPENEQFF

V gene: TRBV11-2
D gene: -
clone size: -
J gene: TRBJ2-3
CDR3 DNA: TGTGCCAGCAGACTCGGCCCCGGCACAGATACGCAGTATTTT
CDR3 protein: CASRLGPGTDTQYF

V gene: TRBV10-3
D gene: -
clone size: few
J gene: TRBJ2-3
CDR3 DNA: TGTGCCATCAGTCTTATGGCAGCGAGCACAGATACGCAGTATTTT
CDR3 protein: CAISLMAASTDTQYF

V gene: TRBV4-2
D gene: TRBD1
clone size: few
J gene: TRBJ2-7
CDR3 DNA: TGTGCCAGCAGCCGAGGAGGTCGACAGGGGGCCGCCTACGAGCAGTACTTC
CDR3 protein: CASSRGGRQGAAYEQYF

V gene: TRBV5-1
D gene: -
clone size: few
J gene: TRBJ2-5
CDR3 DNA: TGCGCCAGCGGACAGAACTTTGTGCGGACCCAGTACTTC
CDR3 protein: CASGQNFVRTQYF

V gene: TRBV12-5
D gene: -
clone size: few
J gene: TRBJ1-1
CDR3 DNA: TGTGCTAGTGCCCCAATCGGGGGGATGGAGGCTTTCTTT
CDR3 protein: CASAPIGGMEAFF

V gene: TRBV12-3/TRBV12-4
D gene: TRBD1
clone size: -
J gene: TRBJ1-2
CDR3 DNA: TGTGCCAGCAGCTACCACAGGGGGACAACCTATGGCTACACCTTC
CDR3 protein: CASSYHRGTTYGYTF

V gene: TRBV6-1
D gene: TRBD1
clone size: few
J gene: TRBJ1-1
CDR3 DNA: TGTGCCAGCAGTCCCGGGACAGGGTGGACTGAAGCTTTCTTT
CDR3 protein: CASSPGTGWTEAFF

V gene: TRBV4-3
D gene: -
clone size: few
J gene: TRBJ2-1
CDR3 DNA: TGCGCCAGCAGCATAGGCCCCGACGCTTACAATGAGCAGTTCTTC
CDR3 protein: CASSIGPDAYNEQFF

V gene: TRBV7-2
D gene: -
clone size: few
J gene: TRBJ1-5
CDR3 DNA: TGTGCCAGCAGCTTAGGGATTCACAGCAATCAGCCCCAGCATTTT
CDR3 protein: CASSLGIHSNQPQHF

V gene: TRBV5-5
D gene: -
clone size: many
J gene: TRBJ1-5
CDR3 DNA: TGTGCCAGCCCACGAAACCCAGGCGAATCAAACAATCAGCCCCAGCATTTT
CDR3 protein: CASPRNPGESNNQPQHF

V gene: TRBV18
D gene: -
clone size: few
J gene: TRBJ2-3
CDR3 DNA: TGTGCCAGCTCACCTCGGGCTCGCACAGATACGCAGTATTTT
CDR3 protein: CASSPRARTDTQYF

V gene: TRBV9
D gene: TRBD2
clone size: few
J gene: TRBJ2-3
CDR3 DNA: TGTGCCAGCAGCGCCCAAACTCTAGCGGGGGGGCCGGCAGATACGCAGTATTTT
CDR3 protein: CASSAQTLAGGPADTQYF

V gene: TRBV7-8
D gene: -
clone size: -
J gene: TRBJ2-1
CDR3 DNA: TGTGCCAGCAGCTTAGCGCGGTTATTTGGGGACCGGAGATCCAATGAGCAGTTCTTC
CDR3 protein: CASSLARLFGDRRSNEQFF

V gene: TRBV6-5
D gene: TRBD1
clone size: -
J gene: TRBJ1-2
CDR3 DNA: TGTGCCAGCAGAAACTCAGGGGCGGGACAGGACCATGGCTGCACCTTC
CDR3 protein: CASRNSGAGQDHGCTF